The TCR beta chain under discussion was sequenced for a study of post-analysis software for immune sequencing data. Findings of the study overall: Significantly lower normalized Chao1 diversity was found in patients with multiple sclerosis relative to controls. Strong co-clustering by F measure was seen for same-batch samples. TRBV5-6, TRBV5-1 and TRBV20-1 belonged to a set of a handful of TRBV segments that were more frequent in patients than controls.

This clonotype was detected only a few times. Its antigen is not identified. Between the trimmed V and J ends, which lost 6 bases and 4 bases, there was a span of 19 bases. The CDR3 is made up of 17 amino acids. Sequencing libraries made from TCR beta cDNA carried unique molecular identifiers. Roughly 500,000 cDNA molecules came from around 1 to 9.1 million T cells. TCRdb redid the calling of the PCR reads with MiXCR, one entry per CDR3 protein. This sample has approximately 360,000 distinct CDR3 sequences, with roughly 35% found just once. The TCR sequence derives from a girl under 18 with multiple sclerosis. This sequence joins TRBV12-3 or TRBV12-4 and TRBJ1-6, with D possibly matching TRBD1 (5 bases). The sample taken for sequencing was blood. For the CDR3, the DNA is TGTGCCAGCAGCTACCTGAGAGACAGCGCTTATAATTCACCCCTCCACTTT. Translation gives CASSYLRDSAYNSPLHF.